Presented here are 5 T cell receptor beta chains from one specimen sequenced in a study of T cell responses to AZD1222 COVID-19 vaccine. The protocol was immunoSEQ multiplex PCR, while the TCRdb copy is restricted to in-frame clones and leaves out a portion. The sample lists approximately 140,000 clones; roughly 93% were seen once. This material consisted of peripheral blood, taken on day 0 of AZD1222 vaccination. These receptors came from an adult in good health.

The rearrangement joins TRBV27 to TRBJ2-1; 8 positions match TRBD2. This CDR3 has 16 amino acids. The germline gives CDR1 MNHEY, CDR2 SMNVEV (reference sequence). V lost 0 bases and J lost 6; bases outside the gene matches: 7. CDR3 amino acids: CASSLSPSGFVNEQFF. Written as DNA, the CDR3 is TGTGCCAGCAGTTTATCACCTAGCGGGTTTGTCAATGAGCAGTTCTTC.

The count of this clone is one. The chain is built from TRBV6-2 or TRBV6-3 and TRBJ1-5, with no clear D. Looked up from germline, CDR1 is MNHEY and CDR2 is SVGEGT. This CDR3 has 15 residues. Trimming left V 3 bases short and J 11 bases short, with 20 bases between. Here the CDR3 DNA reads TGTGCCAGCAGTTATCACAGTTCACCCCCCCGGACCCAGCATTTT. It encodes CASSYHSSPPRTQHF.

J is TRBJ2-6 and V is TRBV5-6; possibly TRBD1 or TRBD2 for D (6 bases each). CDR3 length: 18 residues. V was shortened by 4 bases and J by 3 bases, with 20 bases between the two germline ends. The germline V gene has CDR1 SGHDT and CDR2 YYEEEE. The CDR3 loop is CASSPRRGVVDGANVLTF. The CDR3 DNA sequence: TGTGCCAGCAGCCCCCGTAGGGGGGTAGTGGATGGGGCCAACGTCCTGACTTTC.

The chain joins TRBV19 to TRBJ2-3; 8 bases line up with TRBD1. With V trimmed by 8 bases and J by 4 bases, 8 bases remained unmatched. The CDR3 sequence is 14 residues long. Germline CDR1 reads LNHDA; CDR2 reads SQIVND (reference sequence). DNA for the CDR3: TGTGCCAGTGAGGACAGGGCTGCAGCAGATACGCAGTATTTT. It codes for CASEDRAAADTQYF.

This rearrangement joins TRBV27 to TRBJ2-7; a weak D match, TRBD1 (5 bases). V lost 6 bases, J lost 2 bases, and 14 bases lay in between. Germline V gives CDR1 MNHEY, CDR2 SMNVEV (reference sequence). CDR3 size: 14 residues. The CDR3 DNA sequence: TGTGCCAGCAGCCCAACACAGACAGCCTACGAGCAGTACTTC. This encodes CASSPTQTAYEQYF.